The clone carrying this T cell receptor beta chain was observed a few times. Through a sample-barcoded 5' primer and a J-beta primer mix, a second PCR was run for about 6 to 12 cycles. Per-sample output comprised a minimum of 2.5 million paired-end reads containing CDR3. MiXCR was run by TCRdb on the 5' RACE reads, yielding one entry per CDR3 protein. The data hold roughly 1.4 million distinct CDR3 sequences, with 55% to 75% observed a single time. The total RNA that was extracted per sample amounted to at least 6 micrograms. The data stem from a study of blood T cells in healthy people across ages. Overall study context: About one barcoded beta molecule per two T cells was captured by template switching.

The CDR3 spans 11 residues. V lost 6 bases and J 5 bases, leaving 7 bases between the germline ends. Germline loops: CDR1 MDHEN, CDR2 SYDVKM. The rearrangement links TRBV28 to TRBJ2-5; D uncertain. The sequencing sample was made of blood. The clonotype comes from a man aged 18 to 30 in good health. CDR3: CASRARETQYF. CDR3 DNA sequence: TGTGCCAGCAGAGCCCGGGAGACCCAGTACTTC. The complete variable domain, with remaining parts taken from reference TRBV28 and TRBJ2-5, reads DVKVTQSSRYLVKRTGEKVFLECVQDMDHENMFWYRQDPGLGLRLIYFSYDVKMKEKGDIPEGYSVSREKKERFSLILESASTNQTSMYLCASRARETQYFGPGTRLLVL.